This TCR beta chain appears in the sequencing data of a study of persistence of HIV-infected CD4 T cells. The libraries were made with immunoSEQ version 4 in survey mode. Assay used: immunoSEQ multiplex PCR; TCRdb lists only in-frame clones, some missing. In the table there are about 36,000 clones, about 83% of which are singletons. A remark on this clone: Its antigen is currently unknown.

Cells were stimulated with overlapping HIV-1 Gag 15-mer peptides. CD40L/CD69 double-negative CD45RO-high memory CD4+ T cells were collected. The specimen comprised cultured CD4+ T cells from PBMCs, sampled from a patient who received antiretroviral therapy. The TCR was taken from an adult with HIV. The donor label of this sample is uncertain.

The CDR3 spells CASSLKEGTAFHF. The CDR3 DNA reads TGTGCCAGCAGCTTAAAGGAAGGGACAGCGTTCCATTTT. This chain connects TRBV7-9 to TRBJ1-5, with 7 bases fitting TRBD1. V dropped 2 bases and J dropped 16; count of bases not matched to a gene: 11. Germline V CDR1 and CDR2: SEHNR, FQNEAQ (reference sequence). The CDR3 contains 13 residues.